The rows below give T cell receptor beta chains drawn from one sample of a study of blood T cell repertoires in COVID-19. The assay was immunoSEQ multiplex PCR, and TCRdb's table has in-frame clones only and misses some. The profile shows some 59,000 clones, about three quarters of them singletons. Material for sequencing was peripheral blood. The receptor set was obtained from a man aged 25-40 years with COVID-19, enrolled during active disease. The CDR3 runs from the conserved cysteine through the conserved F or W. D genes are given only for firm matches. Clone sizes are given selectively: once, few, many, or a class where the clone is expanded.

CDR3 protein: CAWNQEGISGYTF
CDR3 DNA: TGTGCCTGGAACCAGGAGGGGATTTCGGGCTACACCTTC
clone size: NA
D gene: NA
V gene: TRBV30
J gene: TRBJ1-2

CDR3 protein: CASSGTEYEQYF
CDR3 DNA: TGTGCCAGCTCCGGGACAGAATACGAGCAGTACTTC
clone size: NA
D gene: TRBD1
V gene: TRBV11-2
J gene: TRBJ2-7

CDR3 protein: CASQIKGNSNQPQHF
CDR3 DNA: TGTGCCAGCCAAATAAAGGGGAATAGCAATCAGCCCCAGCATTTT
clone size: NA
D gene: NA
V gene: TRBV6-6
J gene: TRBJ1-5

CDR3 protein: CASSLGLPDRGYEQYF
CDR3 DNA: TGCGCCAGCAGCTTGGGGCTCCCCGACAGGGGGTATGAGCAGTACTTC
clone size: NA
D gene: TRBD1
V gene: TRBV5-1
J gene: TRBJ2-7

CDR3 protein: CATNDSGGSNTGELFF
CDR3 DNA: TGTGCCACCAATGATAGCGGGGGCTCGAACACCGGGGAGCTGTTTTTT
clone size: NA
D gene: TRBD2
V gene: TRBV24-1
J gene: TRBJ2-2

CDR3 protein: CASSVGGQTTNEQFF
CDR3 DNA: TGTGCCAGCAGCGTAGGGGGACAGACCACCAATGAGCAGTTCTTC
clone size: few
D gene: TRBD1
V gene: TRBV9
J gene: TRBJ2-1

CDR3 protein: CASSHEDRDNTEAFF
CDR3 DNA: TGTGCCAGCAGCCACGAAGACAGGGATAACACTGAAGCTTTCTTT
clone size: NA
D gene: TRBD1
V gene: TRBV3-1/TRBV3-2
J gene: TRBJ1-1

CDR3 protein: CASSLELRFSGNTIYF
CDR3 DNA: TGTGCCAGCAGCTTAGAGCTCAGATTCTCTGGAAACACCATATATTTT
clone size: NA
D gene: NA
V gene: TRBV11-2
J gene: TRBJ1-3

CDR3 protein: CASRRRAGDGYTF
CDR3 DNA: TGTGCCAGCAGACGCAGGGCAGGGGATGGCTACACCTTC
clone size: few
D gene: NA
V gene: TRBV6-5
J gene: TRBJ1-2

CDR3 protein: CASTGTGQETQYF
CDR3 DNA: TGTGCCAGCACCGGGACAGGGCAAGAGACCCAGTACTTC
clone size: NA
D gene: TRBD1
V gene: TRBV12-3/TRBV12-4
J gene: TRBJ2-5

CDR3 protein: CASSIGTGYGYTF
CDR3 DNA: TGCGCCAGCAGCATTGGGACAGGATATGGCTACACCTTC
clone size: NA
D gene: TRBD1
V gene: TRBV5-1
J gene: TRBJ1-2

CDR3 protein: CASSLDPAGYNEQFF
CDR3 DNA: TGCGCCAGCAGCTTGGACCCAGCGGGGTACAATGAGCAGTTCTTC
clone size: few
D gene: TRBD2
V gene: TRBV5-1
J gene: TRBJ2-1

CDR3 protein: CASSFGGKNIQYF
CDR3 DNA: TGTGCCAGCAGTTTCGGAGGCAAAAACATTCAGTACTTC
clone size: few
D gene: NA
V gene: TRBV12-3/TRBV12-4
J gene: TRBJ2-4

CDR3 protein: CASSLQAGDTQYF
CDR3 DNA: TGCGCCAGCAGCTTGCAGGCTGGAGATACGCAGTATTTT
clone size: NA
D gene: NA
V gene: TRBV5-1
J gene: TRBJ2-3

CDR3 protein: CASSELRGTGPRDGYTF
CDR3 DNA: TGTGCCAGTAGTGAGCTACGGGGAACAGGGCCGCGGGATGGCTACACCTTC
clone size: NA
D gene: NA
V gene: TRBV19
J gene: TRBJ1-2

CDR3 protein: CASRVTSGGSHSTDTQYF
CDR3 DNA: TGTGCCAGCAGGGTGACTAGCGGGGGGTCCCATAGCACAGATACGCAGTATTTT
clone size: NA
D gene: TRBD2
V gene: TRBV27
J gene: TRBJ2-3

CDR3 protein: CASRGVSGSIRSEQFF
CDR3 DNA: TGTGCCAGCAGAGGGGTTAGCGGGAGTATAAGGAGTGAGCAGTTCTTC
clone size: NA
D gene: TRBD2
V gene: TRBV27
J gene: TRBJ2-1

CDR3 protein: CASSEYRGFNTGELFF
CDR3 DNA: TGTGCCAGTAGCGAGTACAGGGGCTTCAACACCGGGGAGCTGTTTTTT
clone size: many
D gene: TRBD1
V gene: TRBV19
J gene: TRBJ2-2

CDR3 protein: CATGTPNTGELFF
CDR3 DNA: TGTGCCACCGGGACACCGAACACCGGGGAGCTGTTTTTT
clone size: NA
D gene: NA
V gene: TRBV24-1
J gene: TRBJ2-2

CDR3 protein: CASSHGSGYEQYF
CDR3 DNA: TGTGCCAGCAGCCACGGGTCCGGCTACGAGCAGTACTTC
clone size: NA
D gene: NA
V gene: TRBV3-1/TRBV3-2
J gene: TRBJ2-7

CDR3 protein: CASSFPGRLSWETQYF
CDR3 DNA: TGTGCCAGCAGCTTTCCTGGTAGACTAAGTTGGGAGACCCAGTACTTC
clone size: few
D gene: NA
V gene: TRBV11-3
J gene: TRBJ2-5

CDR3 protein: CASSSQGRYGYTF
CDR3 DNA: TGTGCCAGCAGTTCACAGGGCCGCTATGGCTACACCTTC
clone size: NA
D gene: NA
V gene: TRBV12-3/TRBV12-4
J gene: TRBJ1-2

CDR3 protein: CASSDSGGSDEQFF
CDR3 DNA: TGTGCCAGCAGTGATTCCGGGGGTTCCGATGAGCAGTTCTTC
clone size: NA
D gene: NA
V gene: TRBV6-2/TRBV6-3
J gene: TRBJ2-1

CDR3 protein: CASSLDGQGNYGYTF
CDR3 DNA: TGTGCCAGCAGCTTGGATGGACAGGGTAACTATGGCTACACCTTC
clone size: few
D gene: TRBD1
V gene: TRBV5-5
J gene: TRBJ1-2

CDR3 protein: CASTVYEQYF
CDR3 DNA: TGTGCCAGCACAGTCTACGAGCAGTACTTC
clone size: NA
D gene: NA
V gene: TRBV19
J gene: TRBJ2-7

CDR3 protein: CASSTDRGETQYF
CDR3 DNA: TGCGCCAGCAGCACAGACAGGGGAGAGACCCAGTACTTC
clone size: few
D gene: TRBD1
V gene: TRBV5-1
J gene: TRBJ2-5

CDR3 protein: CASSPGLAGGPDLAKNIQYF
CDR3 DNA: TGTGCCAGCAGCCCGGGACTAGCGGGGGGGCCCGACTTAGCCAAAAACATTCAGTACTTC
clone size: NA
D gene: TRBD2
V gene: TRBV4-2
J gene: TRBJ2-4

CDR3 protein: CASSYTDLGYTF
CDR3 DNA: TGTGCCAGCAGTTACACAGACCTTGGCTACACCTTC
clone size: NA
D gene: NA
V gene: TRBV6-2/TRBV6-3
J gene: TRBJ1-2

CDR3 protein: CASSYNRGIPEAFF
CDR3 DNA: TGTGCCAGCAGTTATAATCGGGGAATTCCTGAAGCTTTCTTT
clone size: NA
D gene: NA
V gene: TRBV6-9
J gene: TRBJ1-1

CDR3 protein: CASKMVGQGLRDEKLFF
CDR3 DNA: TGTGCCAGCAAGATGGTGGGACAGGGGCTGCGGGACGAAAAACTGTTTTTT
clone size: NA
D gene: TRBD1
V gene: TRBV2
J gene: TRBJ1-4

CDR3 protein: CASSPLTSGNTGELFF
CDR3 DNA: TGTGCCAGCAGCCCCCTTACTAGCGGTAACACCGGGGAGCTGTTTTTT
clone size: once
D gene: TRBD2
V gene: TRBV9
J gene: TRBJ2-2

CDR3 protein: CSASRQKSYGYTF
CDR3 DNA: TGCAGTGCTAGTCGCCAGAAATCTTATGGCTACACCTTC
clone size: NA
D gene: NA
V gene: TRBV20-1
J gene: TRBJ1-2

CDR3 protein: CASSEAGGPNTQYF
CDR3 DNA: TGTGCCAGCAGTGAAGCGGGGGGGCCGAATACGCAGTATTTT
clone size: once
D gene: NA
V gene: TRBV2
J gene: TRBJ2-3

CDR3 protein: CASSPRQGTYEQYF
CDR3 DNA: TGTGCCAGCAGCCCCCGACAGGGGACCTACGAGCAGTACTTC
clone size: NA
D gene: TRBD1
V gene: TRBV5-4
J gene: TRBJ2-7

CDR3 protein: CASSLGTGELFF
CDR3 DNA: TGTGCCAGCAGCTTAGGGACTGGGGAGCTGTTTTTT
clone size: once
D gene: NA
V gene: TRBV11-3
J gene: TRBJ2-2

CDR3 protein: CSVKGLASFEQYF
CDR3 DNA: TGCAGCGTTAAGGGACTAGCGTCCTTCGAGCAGTACTTC
clone size: NA
D gene: TRBD2
V gene: TRBV29-1
J gene: TRBJ2-7

CDR3 protein: CAWSVQSSGNTIYF
CDR3 DNA: TGTGCCTGGAGTGTACAGAGCTCTGGAAACACCATATATTTT
clone size: NA
D gene: NA
V gene: TRBV30
J gene: TRBJ1-3

CDR3 protein: CASSQRIDGSTDTQYF
CDR3 DNA: TGTGCCAGCAGCCAGCGGATCGACGGTAGCACAGATACGCAGTATTTT
clone size: NA
D gene: NA
V gene: TRBV7-8
J gene: TRBJ2-3

CDR3 protein: CASSPQDGPRNTGELFF
CDR3 DNA: TGTGCCAGCAGCCCACAGGATGGACCGCGGAACACCGGGGAGCTGTTTTTT
clone size: once
D gene: NA
V gene: TRBV7-9
J gene: TRBJ2-2

CDR3 protein: CASSVDSGNDEQFF
CDR3 DNA: TGTGCCAGCAGCGTAGACTCAGGGAACGATGAGCAGTTCTTC
clone size: once
D gene: NA
V gene: TRBV9
J gene: TRBJ2-1

CDR3 protein: CAISAGGFKAGELFF
CDR3 DNA: TGTGCCATCTCGGCGGGGGGTTTTAAGGCCGGGGAGCTGTTTTTT
clone size: once
D gene: TRBD2
V gene: TRBV10-3
J gene: TRBJ2-2

CDR3 protein: CASMGQVNTGELFF
CDR3 DNA: TGCGCCAGCATGGGGCAGGTGAACACCGGGGAGCTGTTTTTT
clone size: NA
D gene: NA
V gene: TRBV5-1
J gene: TRBJ2-2

CDR3 protein: CAWSLLAGNYGYTF
CDR3 DNA: TGTGCCTGGAGTTTACTTGCCGGGAACTATGGCTACACCTTC
clone size: many
D gene: NA
V gene: TRBV30
J gene: TRBJ1-2

CDR3 protein: CASSRQGPAFYEQYF
CDR3 DNA: TGTGCCAGCAGTCGACAGGGGCCAGCCTTTTACGAGCAGTACTTC
clone size: NA
D gene: TRBD1
V gene: TRBV6-4
J gene: TRBJ2-7

CDR3 protein: CASSAGQGLPNTEAFF
CDR3 DNA: TGTGCCAGTAGTGCGGGACAGGGGTTGCCCAACACTGAAGCTTTCTTT
clone size: NA
D gene: TRBD1
V gene: TRBV19
J gene: TRBJ1-1

CDR3 protein: CASTWATSYNEQFF
CDR3 DNA: TGTGCCAGCACCTGGGCGACCTCCTACAATGAGCAGTTCTTC
clone size: NA
D gene: NA
V gene: TRBV11-3
J gene: TRBJ2-1

CDR3 protein: CASSDLPWRGYNEQFF
CDR3 DNA: TGCGCCAGCAGTGATTTACCTTGGCGGGGCTACAATGAGCAGTTCTTC
clone size: NA
D gene: NA
V gene: TRBV10-2
J gene: TRBJ2-1

CDR3 protein: CASREQGANTEAFF
CDR3 DNA: TGTGCCAGCAGGGAACAGGGGGCGAACACTGAAGCTTTCTTT
clone size: NA
D gene: TRBD1
V gene: TRBV2
J gene: TRBJ1-1

CDR3 protein: CASSSSGMGRETQYF
CDR3 DNA: TGTGCCAGCTCATCTAGCGGGATGGGGAGGGAGACCCAGTACTTC
clone size: NA
D gene: TRBD2
V gene: TRBV28
J gene: TRBJ2-5

CDR3 protein: CATRLAGEGSYEQYF
CDR3 DNA: TGTGCCACCCGACTAGCGGGAGAAGGGTCCTACGAGCAGTACTTC
clone size: NA
D gene: TRBD2
V gene: TRBV6-5
J gene: TRBJ2-7

CDR3 protein: CASSIDYPSLGETQYF
CDR3 DNA: TGTGCCAGTAGTATAGATTACCCTAGTTTGGGAGAGACCCAGTACTTC
clone size: NA
D gene: NA
V gene: TRBV19
J gene: TRBJ2-5